A single sample gave rise to the 9 T cell receptor beta chains below, sequenced in a study of blood T cells in healthy people across ages. PCR was performed a second time for 7 to 11 cycles using a sample-barcoded 5' primer and a J-beta primer mix. TCRdb fed the 5' RACE reads into MiXCR, producing one record per CDR3 protein. The repertoire holds a few hundred thousand distinct CDR3 sequences, with about 28% as singletons. In addition, the sample was reused for a study of T cells of mothers and their children.

Sequenced: blood. The receptor source for this set is a boy aged 2 to 10 in good health.

The J gene is TRBJ1-1, the V gene TRBV28, with no clear D. The V end was cut by 5 bases, the J end by 10 bases, with 11 bases between. This CDR3 is built from 11 residues. Looked up from germline, CDR1 is MDHEN and CDR2 is SYDVKM. CDR3 nucleotides: TGTGCCAGCAGTGCAAGGTGGGGAGCTTTCTTT. It codes for CASSARWGAFF.

This chain links TRBV7-2 with TRBJ1-2; 7 positions agree with TRBD1. The CDR3 is 14 residues long. CDR1 and CDR2 (germline): SGHTA, FQGNSA. V dropped 2 bases and J dropped 4; count of bases not matched to a gene: 4. In nucleotides, the CDR3 is TGTGCCAGCAGCTTAAGGGGGCTGGGCTATGGCTACACCTTC. This encodes CASSLRGLGYGYTF.

This clonotype occurred a few times. This chain's CDR3 is CASSQPGIYEQYF. The DNA of the CDR3 is TGCGCCAGCAGCCAACCTGGGATCTACGAGCAGTACTTC. The V call is TRBV4-1, the J call TRBJ2-5; D ambiguous. The J call may be in error: the DNA end matches TRBJ2-7 better. Germline V CDR1 and CDR2: MGHRA, YSYEKL. The CDR3 sequence is 13 residues long.

This chain connects TRBV9 to TRBJ1-1; D remains ambiguous. V gave up 0 bases and J gave up 5 bases, with 11 bases separating them. In germline, CDR1 is SGDLS, CDR2 YYNGEE. The CDR3 is 14 residues long. The CDR3 here is CASSVDGVPTEAFF. CDR3 in DNA: TGTGCCAGCAGCGTAGATGGGGTCCCTACTGAAGCTTTCTTT.

This clonotype appeared a few times. The chain combines TRBV19 with TRBJ2-5; the D is unclear. The J call may be wrong; the DNA end is better matched by TRBJ2-1. Per germline, CDR1 LNHDA and CDR2 SQIVND (reference sequence). The CDR3 totals 12 residues. CDR3: CASSMGQDEQFF. CDR3 bases: TGTGCCAGTAGTATGGGCCAAGATGAGCAGTTCTTC.

The J gene is TRBJ1-2, the V gene TRBV5-5, with D possibly TRBD1 on 5 matching bases. V was pared by 2 bases and J by 2 bases, with 13 bases between. Looked up from germline, CDR1 is SGHKS and CDR2 is YYEKEE (reference sequence). The CDR3 extends over 15 amino acids. The DNA for the CDR3 is TGTGCCAGCAGCTTTGCTCAGGGATCGAACTATGGCTACACCTTC. Translating it yields CASSFAQGSNYGYTF. The full variable domain, in which reference TRBV5-5 and TRBJ1-2 provide the parts outside the CDR3, is DAGVTQSPTHLIKTRGQQVTLRCSPISGHKSVSWYQQVLGQGPQFIFQYYEKEERGRGNFPDRFSARQFPNYSSELNVNALLLGDSALYLCASSFAQGSNYGYTFGSGTRLTVV.

This chain links TRBV20-1 with TRBJ2-1; D remains unclear. Germline values: CDR1 DFQATT, CDR2 SNEGSKA (reference sequence). Trimming stripped 5 bases from V and 6 bases from J, with 14 bases between. This CDR3 comprises 13 residues. CDR3 sequence (DNA): TGCAGTGCTCTCCTAGTCGCTTCCAATGAGCAGTTCTTC. It codes for CSALLVASNEQFF.

There are a few counts of this clonotype. This chain links TRBV3-1 with TRBJ2-6; D call uncertain. This CDR3 region has 15 residues. The germline V gene encodes CDR1 LGHDT and CDR2 YNNKEL (reference sequence). Trimming removed 3 bases at V and 4 bases at J, with 10 bases between. Here the CDR3 reads CASSQMGPGANVLTF. The CDR3 nucleotides read TGTGCCAGCAGCCAGATGGGCCCCGGGGCCAACGTCCTGACTTTC. Drawing the rest from reference TRBV3-1 and TRBJ2-6, the complete variable domain is DTAVSQTPKYLVTQMGNDKSIKCEQNLGHDTMYWYKQDSKKFLKIMFSYNNKELIINETVPNRFSPKSPDKAHLNLHINSLELGDSAVYFCASSQMGPGANVLTFGAGSRLTVL.

The chain combines TRBV5-1 with TRBJ1-2; D might be TRBD1 (5 bases). Per germline, CDR1 SGHRS and CDR2 YFSETQ. V dropped 1 base and J dropped 0 bases, with 13 bases sitting between them. The CDR3 runs to 16 residues. The CDR3 DNA follows: TGCGCCAGCAGCTTGAGGGGTACATCTACTAACTATGGCTACACCTTC. It encodes CASSLRGTSTNYGYTF.